This section outlines one TCR beta chain sequence together with its context. Which antigen it targets is not known. No base quality information exists; no much larger clone differs at one position. This entry is derived from a study of blood T cell repertoires in COVID-19 (dated by TCRdb to between 2020 and 2021). Turning to the overall study: Samples covering the acute and convalescent phases of COVID-19 were provided by collaborators in the United States, Italy and Spain. Samples came from the ongoing ImmuneRACE study (first 160 participants) plus 1,254 subjects from 6 global collaborators. Sample metadata almost always included a de-identified subject ID, COVID-19 status, age in years and sex. The repertoires were released in a freely available public database intended as a resource for research on the immune response to SARS-CoV-2. Where HLA class I and class II types were available, the types were taken from metadata supplied by the sample provider, not from assay-based typing. The dataset comprised deeply sampled blood TCRbeta repertoires from subjects exposed to, actively infected with, or recovered from COVID-19. The prospective study material was composed of cDNA or gDNA derived from T cells, B-cell-depleted T cells, or PBMCs. Broader findings and caveats from the paper: The quantity of clinical and demographic metadata differed by source and by participant and was supplied without curation.

TCRbeta CDR3 regions were amplified from genomic DNA using the immunoSEQ Assay, a bias-controlled multiplex PCR. As for the original processing: Nucleated cell counts per sample were estimated from amplification of reference gene primers within the assay. To quantify the absolute abundance of each unique TCRbeta CDR3 rearrangement, sequence reads were collapsed and filtered. For each sample, productive Simpson clonality was calculated by taking the square root of Simpson's diversity index across productive rearrangements. Here the immuneACCESS table is served through TCRdb, limited to in-frame sequences with V and J called. Missing clones are a known gap in these copies; in checked studies unresolved V genes cover under half, and the rest lacks a known reason. That table is the source of V, J and clone size, and D and trimming were worked out from the DNA. The sample table holds 65,000 to 85,000 clones, of which around 91% were seen once. Roughly 6.1% of the sample lies in the top ten.

Each collaborating institution followed its own protocols to collect whole blood in K2EDTA tubes. For TCRbeta analysis, collaborators shipped samples in one of three forms: frozen whole blood, isolated PBMCs, or DNA extracted from either of those sample types. V lost 0 bases and J lost 5 bases, and the count of bases not matched to a germline gene is 16. CDR1 and CDR2, per the germline V gene (reference sequence), are LNHNV and YYDKDF. The CDR3 has 18 amino acids, counting the end cysteine and phenylalanine. Solely the CDR3 DNA is kept, with 54 bases framed from the first base. Sequences were obtained from peripheral blood. The rearranged segments are TRBV15 and TRBJ2-7, and 7 junctional nucleotides match TRBD1. The clonotype was recovered from a human donor in a cohort sampled during active COVID-19. The CDR3 protein is CATSRESPPARGSNEQYF. DNA sequence: TGTGCCACCAGCAGAGAATCCCCCCCCGCCAGGGGGTCCAACGAGCAGTACTTC.